A selection of T cell receptor beta chains follows, all from one sample in a study of blood T cell repertoires in COVID-19. Produced via immunoSEQ multiplex PCR; TCRdb's table is partial and in-frame only. The sample holds some 170,000 clones, about 88% seen once. Sequencing was performed on peripheral blood. These receptors came from a man aged 35-49 years with acute or convalescent COVID-19. Each CDR3 is given with its conserved first and last residue. D genes are given only for firm matches. Size tells how often a clone was seen (once, few, many) or the class of an expanded clone, and some rows leave it out.

DNA,CDR3,V,D,size,J
TGCAGCCTTCAAAAGGCTAGCGGCTACACCTTC,CSLQKASGYTF,TRBV20-1,-,-,TRBJ1-2
TGTGCCAGCAGTCGGGGAGCGCTTTCCACTGAAGCTTTCTTT,CASSRGALSTEAFF,TRBV6-1,-,-,TRBJ1-1
TGCGCCAGCAGCTTGAGGTCAGGCATGAACACTGAAGCTTTCTTT,CASSLRSGMNTEAFF,TRBV5-1,-,-,TRBJ1-1
TGTGCCAGTACCAATAGAGCGTCGAGCTCCTACAATGAGCAGTTCTTC,CASTNRASSSYNEQFF,TRBV19,-,-,TRBJ2-1
TGTGCCAGCAGAGTAAACAGGGGACCTGATGGCTACACCTTC,CASRVNRGPDGYTF,TRBV2,TRBD1,-,TRBJ1-2
TGTGCTAGTGGCGAGGGGCTAGCGGGGGCCCGTGAGCAGTTCTTC,CASGEGLAGAREQFF,TRBV12-5,TRBD2,-,TRBJ2-1
TGTGCCAGCAGCAGGAATGAAAAACTGTTTTTT,CASSRNEKLFF,TRBV12-3/TRBV12-4,-,-,TRBJ1-4
TGTGCCTGGAGTGGAAGGACAGCCGAGAGAGCTTTCTTT,CAWSGRTAERAFF,TRBV30,-,-,TRBJ1-1
TGTGCCAGCAGGACAGGGCTGAACACTGAAGCTTTCTTT,CASRTGLNTEAFF,TRBV2,TRBD1,-,TRBJ1-1
TGTGCCAGCAGCCAATGGACAGGTGGACAAGGCTCTGGAAACACCATATATTTT,CASSQWTGGQGSGNTIYF,TRBV16,TRBD1,-,TRBJ1-3
TGTGCCAGCAGCTTAGGGACAGGGTCTAATGAAAAACTGTTTTTT,CASSLGTGSNEKLFF,TRBV7-9,TRBD1,-,TRBJ1-4
TGTGCCATCAGTGACTGGACTAGCGGGAGCTCCTACAATGAGCAGTTCTTC,CAISDWTSGSSYNEQFF,TRBV10-3,TRBD2,few,TRBJ2-1
TGTGCCAGCAGCCCCCCCTCCACAGGGAACTATGGCTACACCTTC,CASSPPSTGNYGYTF,TRBV11-2,-,-,TRBJ1-2
TGTGCCAGCAGCTCCCCAAGGGCAGGGGATGGCTACACCTTC,CASSSPRAGDGYTF,TRBV7-2,-,-,TRBJ1-2
TGCAGCGTCGGACAGGGGGCTGTGATAGGCTACACCTTC,CSVGQGAVIGYTF,TRBV29-1,TRBD1,-,TRBJ1-2
TGCGCCAGCAGCATCCAGGGGGCGCCGGGCACCGGGGAGCTGTTTTTT,CASSIQGAPGTGELFF,TRBV5-1,TRBD1,-,TRBJ2-2
TGCGCCAGCAGCTTGGACAGGGGGAGAACACCCCTCCACTTT,CASSLDRGRTPLHF,TRBV5-1,TRBD1,once,TRBJ1-6
TGCGCCAGCAGCCCCGGACAGGGGGCGTTTCGTGGCTACACCTTC,CASSPGQGAFRGYTF,TRBV5-1,TRBD1,-,TRBJ1-2
TGTGCCACCAGGGATCCAGCGGGGTCCCAAGAGACCCAGTACTTC,CATRDPAGSQETQYF,TRBV15,TRBD2,-,TRBJ2-5
TGCGCCAGCTCCAACCGGAGGGGGACTAAGACAGATACGCAGTATTTT,CASSNRRGTKTDTQYF,TRBV23-1,-,-,TRBJ2-3
TGTGCCAGCAGTTCCGACAGTAGTAACTATGGCTACACCTTC,CASSSDSSNYGYTF,TRBV2,-,-,TRBJ1-2
TGTGCCTGGAGTTTCTTTGGACTAGCGACGAACACCGGGGAGCTGTTTTTT,CAWSFFGLATNTGELFF,TRBV30,TRBD2,-,TRBJ2-2
TGTGCCAGCATCGAAACGGGGTATGGCAATCAGCCCCAGCATTTT,CASIETGYGNQPQHF,TRBV28,-,-,TRBJ1-5
TGTGCCAGCAGACGGGCGGCAGGGAACAATGAGCAGTTCTTC,CASRRAAGNNEQFF,TRBV5-4,-,-,TRBJ2-1
TGCGCCAGCAGCCAAGCCACCGGGACAGGGAAACATGGCTACACCTTC,CASSQATGTGKHGYTF,TRBV4-3,TRBD1,-,TRBJ1-2
TGTGCCAGCAGCCCCGCTTTTAGGACACGCAGGACCAAAAACATTCAGTACTTC,CASSPAFRTRRTKNIQYF,TRBV11-2,-,few,TRBJ2-4
TGTGCCAGCAGCCGCGGGCAGTTACACGAGCAGTACTTC,CASSRGQLHEQYF,TRBV6-2/TRBV6-3,-,-,TRBJ2-7
TGTGCCAGCAGGGGTGAGGGGGTGACCGGCTACACCTTC,CASRGEGVTGYTF,TRBV2,-,-,TRBJ1-2
TGTGCCAGCAGCGCGCGGGAGGGACCGAATTCACCCCTCCACTTT,CASSAREGPNSPLHF,TRBV5-5,-,-,TRBJ1-6
TGTGCCAGCAGCAGCTGGGACAGGGGGCAGGCCTATAATTCACCCCTCCACTTT,CASSSWDRGQAYNSPLHF,TRBV7-6,TRBD1,-,TRBJ1-6
TGTGCCAGTCTGACACCTAAGAAAGGCTACACCTTC,CASLTPKKGYTF,TRBV2,-,-,TRBJ1-2
TGTGCCAGTAGTTTCGAAACCCGTACTTCTGGAAACACCATATATTTT,CASSFETRTSGNTIYF,TRBV19,-,few,TRBJ1-3
TGTGCCAGCTCCCTAAACCATCTAGCGGGGGGCAGCACAGATACGCAGTATTTT,CASSLNHLAGGSTDTQYF,TRBV18,TRBD2,-,TRBJ2-3
TGTGCCAGCAGCTTAGTAACTGCAGTTTTGACTAACACCATATATTTT,CASSLVTAVLTNTIYF,TRBV7-9,-,-,TRBJ1-3
TGTGCCAGCAGCCAAGATGGGGAGTGGCAGCCCCAGCATTTT,CASSQDGEWQPQHF,TRBV4-2,-,-,TRBJ1-5
TGTGCCAGCAATGCCTATTCTGGGGCCAACGTCCTGACTTTC,CASNAYSGANVLTF,TRBV27,-,-,TRBJ2-6
TGTGCCAGCAGCCGAGGATCGGGCGGGGGAGCCTACAATGAGCAGTTCTTC,CASSRGSGGGAYNEQFF,TRBV9,TRBD2,-,TRBJ2-1
TGTGCCAGCAGTTTAACGGCAGGGGAAGCTTTCTTT,CASSLTAGEAFF,TRBV28,-,-,TRBJ1-1
TGTGCCTGGAGAAAGGGACAGCAGTACCAAGAGACCCAGTACTTC,CAWRKGQQYQETQYF,TRBV30,TRBD1,-,TRBJ2-5
TGTGCCAGCTCACGGCCTGAGGGCACCCACACTGAAGCTTTCTTT,CASSRPEGTHTEAFF,TRBV18,-,-,TRBJ1-1
TGTGCCATCAGAGCGGGGAGCCTCACAGATACGCAGTATTTT,CAIRAGSLTDTQYF,TRBV10-3,TRBD2,-,TRBJ2-3
TGTGCCAGCAGCGTAGAGGGCGCGGGGGATACGCAGTATTTT,CASSVEGAGDTQYF,TRBV9,-,-,TRBJ2-3
TGTGCCAGCAGCTTCGGGGGAACTGAAGCTTTCTTT,CASSFGGTEAFF,TRBV5-4,-,-,TRBJ1-1
TGTGCCAGCAGCTATAGATCGAACACTGAAGCTTTCTTT,CASSYRSNTEAFF,TRBV5-6,-,-,TRBJ1-1
TGTGCCAGCAGGGGCACAGGGGGAAGGAACGAGCAGTACTTC,CASRGTGGRNEQYF,TRBV28,TRBD1,-,TRBJ2-7
TGTGCCACTCAAATCGACACCGTCGCTGAAGCTTTCTTT,CATQIDTVAEAFF,TRBV10-3,-,once,TRBJ1-1
TGTGCCAGCAGCGGACAGGGGATGTATAATTCACCCCTCCACTTT,CASSGQGMYNSPLHF,TRBV9,TRBD1,few,TRBJ1-6
TGTGCCAGCAGCGACAGTTATGGCTACACCTTC,CASSDSYGYTF,TRBV6-2/TRBV6-3,-,-,TRBJ1-2
TGTGCCAGCCTTAGTCCAACGGATGAGCAGTTCTTC,CASLSPTDEQFF,TRBV27,-,-,TRBJ2-1